This entry concerns a single T cell receptor beta chain. Its antigen is still unknown. This sample was included in a study of Graves' ophthalmopathy and Graves' hyperthyroidism. Study findings and constraints: Sensitivity of 85% to 90% and specificity of roughly 80% were achieved when a 13-signature model separated ophthalmopathy from stable hyperthyroidism.

From RNA, the CDR3 regions of TCR beta chains were amplified and sequenced. HTBI primers were used in a first-round RT-PCR, which preceded a second-round multiplex PCR. From the multiplex PCR reads, TCRdb called clonotypes with MiXCR, one entry per CDR3 protein. The sample consists of 15,000 to 20,000 distinct CDR3 sequences, more than 45% of them appearing once. The PBMC fraction was derived from around 10 ml of fresh peripheral blood. The J segment lost 7 bases and the V segment lost 4 bases, leaving 13 bases of the junction unmatched. Germline CDR1 and CDR2: SNHLY and FYNNEI. The length of the CDR3 is 16 residues.

Sequences were obtained from peripheral blood. V gene TRBV2 combines with J gene TRBJ2-1; 7 bases align to TRBD2. This clonotype originated in a woman aged 40-49 years with stable Graves' hyperthyroidism. The CDR3 loop reads CASSGGGRIVVNEQFF. CDR3 in DNA: TGTGCCAGCAGTGGAGGCGGGAGAATCGTTGTTAATGAGCAGTTCTTC.